This TCR beta chain was captured by sequencing in a study of vaccination and CD4 T cells after COVID-19 (dated 2022 in TCRdb). Regarding the study in general: Convalescent patients had a positive SARS-CoV-2 result on nasal swab PCR, and of these patients, fewer than ten had mild disease and one had severe disease. Each participant got two doses of either the Pfizer-BioNTech BNT162b2 vaccine (n=8) or the Moderna mRNA-1273 vaccine (n=2). Control cultures received a CEFX viral epitope pool as the positive control, an HIV-1 Nef peptide pool as the negative control, or no peptide. In the convalescent cohort there were six males and four females, among whom were two Hispanic individuals, seven Caucasians, two Asians and one multiracial person. Post-COVID blood samples were collected from convalescent patients a median of approximately 100 days after diagnosis, with a range of roughly 30 to 161 days. For stimulating the cultures, overlapping spike peptide pools were used, derived from SARS-CoV-2 as well as from the common cold coronaviruses HCoV-NL63, HCoV-OC43 and HCoV-229E. In 10 COVID-19 convalescent patients and a handful of infection-naive healthy vaccine recipients, researchers compared the spike-specific CD4+ TCR repertoire from before mRNA vaccination with the repertoire from after. The time from the second vaccine dose to post-vaccine blood sampling had a median of around 72 days and ranged from about 13 to 250 days. The investigation overall reported the following: The study included relatively few convalescent patients and did not analyze early timepoints after natural infection. In convalescent patients, a median around 85% of post-vaccine SARS-CoV-2-reactive clones were detected only after vaccination, and vaccine-specific priming was suggested by this finding. Although the median number of SARS-CoV-2-reactive clonotypes went up from 20 to 25 after infection to roughly 40 after vaccination, the increase was not significant. Nearly all vaccine-specific clones in convalescent patients (304 of 307) were mono-reactive for SARS-CoV-2 spike rather than cross-reactive with common cold coronaviruses.

Library preparation employed PCR. DNA from cultured CD4+ T cells underwent TCR sequencing with the Oncomine TCR Beta short-read assay at the Johns Hopkins FTIC core. The QIAamp micro DNA kit was used to extract genomic DNA from the cultured CD4+ T cells. The Oncomine TCR Beta libraries from cultured CD4+ T cells were pooled using unique dual indexes and then sequenced on an Illumina iSeq 100. For the original study's pipeline: Non-productive sequences were filtered out, and CDR3s that did not start with C, did not end with F or W, or were shorter than 7 amino acids were discarded. The MANAFEST web application was used to identify antigen-specific clonotypes by comparing peptide-stimulated wells against reference wells and other culture wells. An FDR below 0.05, an odds ratio above 5, and a productive frequency above 0.1% in at least two of three replicate wells were required for clones to be considered positive. A clonotype counted as cross-reactive if it showed significant expansion both in the SARS-CoV-2 spike wells and in at least one common cold coronavirus spike condition. Using R version 3.6.1, CDR3 homology was evaluated through Levenshtein distances (stringdist) along with unrooted phylogenetic trees (ape). TCRdb trimmed the raw reads at Q25, called clones with MiXCR and kept productive beta chains. Duplicate CDR3 protein sequences are folded into a single record with the most common DNA and genes. The V and J calls were determined by TCRdb, not by the authors. Recorded for this sample are several thousand distinct CDR3 sequences; 50% to 70% of them occurred a single time. The ten largest make up roughly a third of the sample.

This clonotype has only one observation. Its antigen is currently not known. No clone much larger than this one lies a single base away; base qualities are absent. Just one read gives weak support. The germline V gene (reference sequence) gives CDR1 as MNHEY and CDR2 as SMNVEV. Trimming at the junction amounts to 5 bases on V and 5 bases on J, and the germline ends lie 13 bases apart. From its cysteine to its phenylalanine, the CDR3 spans 15 amino acids. Kept here is only the CDR3 DNA, which spans 45 bases and is read in frame from base 1. The sample's treatment or condition label, decoded: approximately 10-day PBMC culture with coronavirus spike peptide pools or control peptides (ViraFEST assay). The study used the ViraFEST assay, which expanded antigen-specific T cells with peptide pools and then identified expanded clonotypes by TCR sequencing. The convalescent patients' positive SARS-CoV-2 PCR tests were from March to December 2020, which was before the Alpha, Beta and Delta variants emerged in the United States. PBMCs were cultured at fewer than 2.5 million per well in IMDM supplemented with approximately 5% human AB serum and 9.5 to 10 IU/ml IL-2, with 10 ug/ml peptide pools added. Half of the culture medium was replaced with fresh IL-2-containing medium on days 3 and 7. After nine to eleven days of culture, CD4+ T cells were isolated by negative selection with the EasySep CD4+ T cell isolation kit. Ficoll-Paque Plus gradient centrifugation was used to isolate PBMCs from whole blood, and the isolated PBMCs were then either used fresh or cryopreserved at -140C. Each culture condition was generally run in triplicate wells.

The chain is assembled from TRBV27 and TRBJ1-6; the D gene is perhaps TRBD1, on 6 matching bases. What was sequenced was CD4+ T cells from blood, cultured in vitro. The TCR was taken from a human donor who had recovered from COVID-19. The CDR3 has the sequence CASSPPRTDNSPLHF. The base sequence is TGTGCCAGCAGTCCACCAAGGACAGATAATTCACCCCTCCACTTT.